The 26 T cell receptor beta chains below come from one sample, sequenced in a study of identical twins. TCRdb passed the 5' RACE reads through MiXCR, listing each CDR3 protein once. Of about 530,000 distinct CDR3 sequences detected, roughly 15% appear once; the ten largest clones hold nearly 0.45%. This sample was also put to use in a study of yellow fever vaccine responses in identical twins.

Sequencing input: CD4+ T cells sorted from blood. These TCRs come from a woman between 18 and 30 years old in good health.

The rearrangement joins TRBV2 to TRBJ1-6, with 8 bases that match TRBD1. This CDR3 contains 14 residues. Germline CDR1 and CDR2: SNHLY and FYNNEI. Trimming at V came to 3 bases and at J to 7 bases, leaving 2 bases not matched to a gene. CDR3 in amino acids: CASSERQGNSPLHF. CDR3 sequence (DNA): TGTGCCAGCAGTGAGAGACAGGGGAATTCACCCCTCCACTTT.

This clonotype was observed at least ten times. V is TRBV5-5 and J is TRBJ2-1, with 8 bases that match TRBD1. CDR3 length equals 14 residues. Trimming cost V 4 bases and J 8 bases; bases outside gene matches: 8. Looked up from germline, CDR1 is SGHKS and CDR2 is YYEKEE (reference sequence). The CDR3 here is CASSKGQAVDEQFF. The CDR3 DNA reads TGTGCCAGCAGCAAGGGACAGGCCGTGGATGAGCAGTTCTTC.

This clonotype was seen ten or more times. J is TRBJ2-7 and V is TRBV5-1; D is unclear. The germline CDR1 and CDR2 sequences are SGHRS and YFSETQ. Trimming pared 2 bases from V and 3 bases from J, leaving 12 bases between. This CDR3 has 14 residues. CDR3 in DNA: TGCGCCAGCAGCTTTCGGTCTGACGGCTACGAGCAGTACTTC. It translates to CASSFRSDGYEQYF.

CDR3 in amino acids: CASSLSGSSTDTQYF. In DNA form, the CDR3 reads TGTGCCAGCAGTTTGTCGGGGTCTAGCACAGATACGCAGTATTTT. The chain carries TRBV12-3 or TRBV12-4 and TRBJ2-3; D might be TRBD2 (5 bases). V gave up 3 bases and J gave up 0 bases, with 10 bases separating them. CDR3 length equals 15 residues.

In this sample, this clonotype turned up a few times. The rearrangement links TRBV2 to TRBJ2-7, with D perhaps TRBD2 (5 bases). Germline values: CDR1 SNHLY, CDR2 FYNNEI. V was cut by 6 bases and J by 4 bases, with 10 bases left in between. The CDR3 consists of 12 residues. The CDR3: CASRKSGYEQYF. Written as DNA, the CDR3 is TGTGCCAGCAGGAAGTCGGGGTACGAGCAGTACTTC.

The V and J genes are TRBV5-1 and TRBJ1-1; D not resolved. Trimming removed 4 bases at V and 4 bases at J, with 14 bases between. Germline V gene data show CDR1 as SGHRS and CDR2 as YFSETQ. The CDR3 length is 14 residues. CDR3 nucleotide sequence: TGCGCCAGCAGCCTCTCGTCGGGGAGCACTGAAGCTTTCTTT. This sequence encodes CASSLSSGSTEAFF.

There are a few counts of this clonotype. This rearrangement joins TRBV27 to TRBJ2-1; the match to TRBD2 covers 12 bases. Germline V CDR1 and CDR2: MNHEY, SMNVEV (reference sequence). CDR3 length: 15 residues. V gave up 5 bases and J gave up 6 bases; unmatched junction bases: 5. This CDR3 reads CASSPGTSGLNEQFF. CDR3 DNA: TGTGCCAGCAGTCCCGGGACTAGCGGGCTCAATGAGCAGTTCTTC.

This clonotype has a handful of counts. This chain uses TRBV4-2 with TRBJ2-3, with unresolved D. Germline V gene data show CDR1 as LGHNA and CDR2 as YNFKEQ. This CDR3 spans 15 amino acids. The V end lost 0 bases, the J end lost 6 bases, and 13 bases lay between the germline ends. This CDR3 reads CASSQDTARGDTQYF. The CDR3 DNA sequence: TGTGCCAGCAGCCAAGATACAGCCCGTGGGGATACGCAGTATTTT.

The sample holds one count of this clonotype. The chain has TRBV27 and TRBJ2-5, with 13 bases fitting TRBD2. CDR1 and CDR2 from the germline V gene are MNHEY and SMNVEV (reference sequence). Losses at the gene ends were 7 bases for V and 1 base for J; bases not matched to a gene: 6. CDR3 length: 16 residues. CDR3 region: CASNPGTSGVQETQYF. The CDR3 DNA sequence: TGTGCCAGCAACCCCGGGACTAGCGGGGTCCAAGAGACCCAGTACTTC.

CDR3 nucleotide sequence: TGTGCCAGCAGTTACATGACTAGCGGACAGGAGCAGTTCTTC. It is translated as CASSYMTSGQEQFF. This chain links TRBV6-5 with TRBJ2-1; 9 bases are a match to TRBD2. Trimming took 2 bases from V and 10 from J; bases not matched to a gene: 6. The length of the CDR3 is 14 residues. Germline values: CDR1 MNHEY, CDR2 SVGAGI.

This clonotype has more than one count but fewer than ten. J is TRBJ2-1 and V is TRBV12-3 or TRBV12-4; TRBD2 matches at 8 bases. J was trimmed by 7 bases and V by 1 base; bases with no gene match: 6. The CDR3 sequence is 15 residues long. The CDR3 loop is CASSLGGGSLNEQFF. The CDR3 DNA follows: TGTGCCAGCAGTTTAGGCGGGGGGTCCCTTAATGAGCAGTTCTTC.

The chain links TRBV25-1 to TRBJ2-2, with a possible D match to TRBD1 (5 bases). Trimming cost V 1 base and J 0 bases, with 9 bases left between them. This CDR3 comprises 16 residues. Germline-derived CDR1 and CDR2 are MGHDK and SYGVNS. CDR3 residues: CASSELGQTNTGELFF. In DNA form, the CDR3 reads TGTGCCAGCAGTGAATTGGGGCAGACGAACACCGGGGAGCTGTTTTTT.

This clonotype was observed at least ten times. V usage is TRBV5-1 and J usage is TRBJ1-1; D is undetermined. The ends were cut back, 4 bases at V and 3 bases at J, with 16 bases in the middle. Germline V CDR1 and CDR2: SGHRS, YFSETQ. The CDR3 loop spans 15 amino acids. The CDR3 sequence: CASSPKGFQDTEAFF. The CDR3 region has the DNA TGCGCCAGCAGCCCGAAAGGGTTTCAGGACACTGAAGCTTTCTTT.

V usage is TRBV19 and J usage is TRBJ2-7; TRBD1 or TRBD2 may be the D gene (5 bases each). Trimming cost V 5 bases and J 3 bases, with 14 bases left between them. Germline CDR1 is LNHDA and CDR2 is SQIVND (reference sequence). The CDR3 consists of 14 residues. The chain's CDR3 is CASSHRDGDYEQYF. Written as DNA, the CDR3 is TGTGCCAGTAGTCACCGGGACGGGGACTACGAGCAGTACTTC.

This chain joins TRBV11-2 and TRBJ2-1; 7 bases align to TRBD1. Germline V gives CDR1 SGHAT, CDR2 FQNNGV. V was pared by 8 bases and J by 8 bases, with 9 bases of the junction left unmatched. The CDR3 totals 13 residues. The CDR3 DNA sequence: TGTGCCAGCGGAAGACAGGGAGCACATGAGCAGTTCTTC. Encoded protein: CASGRQGAHEQFF.

The chain joins TRBV7-6 to TRBJ2-1, with 11 bases lining up with TRBD2. Germline V gene data show CDR1 as SGHVS and CDR2 as FNYEAQ. V was pared by 1 base and J by 7 bases, with 6 bases of the junction left unmatched. This CDR3 has 16 residues. CDR3 nucleotides: TGTGCCAGCAGCTTAGAAACTAGCGGGGGATATAATGAGCAGTTCTTC. Its protein product is CASSLETSGGYNEQFF.

The gene calls are TRBV20-1 and TRBJ2-1; TRBD1 might be the D (6 bases). Between the trimmed V and J ends, which lost 5 bases and 0 bases, there was a span of 11 bases. Germline CDR1 and CDR2: DFQATT and SNEGSKA (reference sequence). The CDR3 is 14 residues long. CDR3: CSAPDRLSYNEQFF. DNA for the CDR3: TGCAGTGCTCCCGACAGGCTCTCCTACAATGAGCAGTTCTTC.

On this clonotype itself: Relative to the germline gene, one junction end is altered; a read error may explain this. This chain uses TRBV5-1 with TRBJ2-2; D could derive from TRBD1 or TRBD2 (5 bases each). This CDR3 region has 15 residues. Germline lookup yields CDR1 SGHRS and CDR2 YFSETQ. The CDR3 nucleotides are TGCGCCAGCTACCAGGGTGGCCCGAGGACCGGGGAGCTGTCTTTT. Encoded protein: CASYQGGPRTGELSF. Full variable domain (outside the CDR3, taken from reference TRBV5-1 and TRBJ2-2): KAGVTQTPRYLIKTRGQQVTLSCSPISGHRSVSWYQQTPGQGLQFLFEYFSETQRNKGNFPGRFSGRQFSNSRSEMNVSTLELGDSALYLCASYQGGPRTGELSFGEGSRLTVL.

V and J are TRBV3-1 and TRBJ2-1; TRBD1 matches at 7 bases. Per the germline V gene, CDR1 is LGHDT and CDR2 is YNNKEL (reference sequence). V gave up 10 bases and J gave up 5 bases; unmatched junction bases: 8. The CDR3 loop spans 13 amino acids. CDR3 DNA: TGTGCCACCCGGGACAGCCTAAACAATGAGCAGTTCTTC. This codes for CATRDSLNNEQFF.

This clonotype appeared once. The gene calls are TRBV2 and TRBJ2-7; 8 bases line up with TRBD2. The germline V gene has CDR1 SNHLY and CDR2 FYNNEI. Trimming took 4 bases from V and 9 from J; bases not matched to a gene: 5. The CDR3 is 12 residues long. This chain's CDR3 is CASSGQTSAQYF. The CDR3 nucleotides are TGTGCCAGCAGTGGCCAGACTAGCGCGCAGTACTTC. Supplemented by reference TRBV2 and TRBJ2-7, the full variable domain reads EPEVTQTPSHQVTQMGQEVILRCVPISNHLYFYWYRQILGQKVEFLVSFYNNEISEKSEIFDDQFSVERPDGSNFTLKIRSTKLEDSAMYFCASSGQTSAQYFGPGTRLTVT.

This chain connects TRBV5-1 to TRBJ2-7, with 13 bases fitting TRBD2. The germline CDR1 and CDR2 sequences are SGHRS and YFSETQ. The CDR3 extends over 15 amino acids. The J segment lost 4 bases and the V segment lost 4 bases, leaving 5 bases of the junction unmatched. The CDR3 reads CASSPTSGGVYEQYV. The CDR3 coding sequence is TGCGCCAGCAGCCCAACTAGCGGGGGGGTTTACGAGCAGTACGTC.

This clonotype was counted ten times or more. J is TRBJ1-1 and V is TRBV12-3 or TRBV12-4, with TRBD1 identical over 9 bases. The V gene end was trimmed by 6 bases and the J gene end by 3 bases; junction bases not matched to a gene: 5. This CDR3 has 14 residues. Here the CDR3 DNA reads TGTGCCAGCAGCCCAAGGACAGGGGACACTGAAGCTTTCTTT. Translation gives CASSPRTGDTEAFF.

The rearrangement links TRBV20-1 to TRBJ2-1; the match to TRBD2 covers 7 bases. J gave up 5 bases and V 5 bases, and 9 bases lay outside the gene matches. This CDR3 has 14 amino acids. The germline CDR1 and CDR2 sequences are DFQATT and SNEGSKA (reference sequence). This chain's CDR3 is CSAGPRGLHNEQFF. CDR3 nucleotide sequence: TGCAGTGCTGGCCCGAGGGGACTACACAATGAGCAGTTCTTC.

In this sample, this clonotype turned up a few times. The rearrangement uses TRBV12-3 or TRBV12-4 and TRBJ2-7; D not certain. Deletions cut 1 base from V and 2 bases from J, with 9 bases between. The CDR3 sequence is 14 residues long. This CDR3 is CASSLGYSTYEQYV. In nucleotides, the CDR3 is TGTGCCAGCAGTTTAGGCTACAGTACCTACGAGCAGTACGTC.

This clonotype was recorded a few times. The chain has TRBV12-3 or TRBV12-4 and TRBJ2-3; D not certain. V shed 3 bases and J shed 5 bases, with 12 bases lying between them. The CDR3 totals 14 residues. The CDR3 coding sequence is TGTGCCAGCAGTTTCCGCATTCGGGTAGATACGCAGTATTTT. Its translation is CASSFRIRVDTQYF.

The chain couples TRBV7-6 to TRBJ2-1; perhaps TRBD1 as D (5 bases). The V and J ends lost 1 base and 8 bases respectively, with 15 bases between them. This CDR3 has 15 residues. Germline CDR1 and CDR2: SGHVS and FNYEAQ. For the CDR3, the DNA is TGTGCCAGCAGCTTAGGAGTAGGGGAAGCTGATGAGCAGTTCTTC. This sequence encodes CASSLGVGEADEQFF.